This T cell receptor beta chain was documented in a study of T cell responses to AZD1222 COVID-19 vaccine. Study-wide results and limits: Most donors were white British, females outnumbered males, and clonal diversity was possibly underestimated. Of spike-specific TCRs, nearly half reportedly target regions left unmutated in variants.

It was second doses at about 4 or about 12 weeks that were pooled. The CDR3 is 16 amino acids. Profiled with immunoSEQ multiplex PCR; TCRdb holds only in-frame clones, not every one. The sample shows 140,000 or so clones, more than 85% of them seen only once. For this clone: The antigen remains undetermined.

The input for sequencing was peripheral blood, taken 28 days after the second AZD1222 dose. The V and J genes are TRBV21-1 and TRBJ1-1. TRBV21-1 is noted as a pseudogene. The TCR originated in an adult who received the AZD1222 COVID-19 vaccine. CDR3 amino acids: CASSNRRGHSNTEAFF. CDR3 bases: TGTGCCAGCAGCAATAGGAGGGGACACTCAAACACTGAAGCTTTCTTT.